This T cell receptor (beta chain) is drawn from a study of cytomegalovirus exposure and HLA in healthy donors. The PCR employed 60 Vbeta primers together with 13 Jbeta primers. Produced via immunoSEQ multiplex PCR; TCRdb's table is partial and in-frame only. The data hold a few hundred thousand clones, with 80% observed a single time. Germline V gene data show CDR1 as SQVTM and CDR2 as ANQGSEA. This CDR3 region has 15 residues. The ends were cut back, 4 bases at V and 1 base at J, with 17 bases in the middle. The clonotype comes from a girl aged 2 to 9 in good health and CMV-seronegative. Material: PBMCs. The chain is built from TRBV29-1 and TRBJ2-7; possibly TRBD2 for D (6 bases). Here the CDR3 reads CSVGTPGTPSYEQYF. CDR3 nucleotides: TGCAGCGTTGGGACCCCCGGGACTCCTTCCTACGAGCAGTACTTC.